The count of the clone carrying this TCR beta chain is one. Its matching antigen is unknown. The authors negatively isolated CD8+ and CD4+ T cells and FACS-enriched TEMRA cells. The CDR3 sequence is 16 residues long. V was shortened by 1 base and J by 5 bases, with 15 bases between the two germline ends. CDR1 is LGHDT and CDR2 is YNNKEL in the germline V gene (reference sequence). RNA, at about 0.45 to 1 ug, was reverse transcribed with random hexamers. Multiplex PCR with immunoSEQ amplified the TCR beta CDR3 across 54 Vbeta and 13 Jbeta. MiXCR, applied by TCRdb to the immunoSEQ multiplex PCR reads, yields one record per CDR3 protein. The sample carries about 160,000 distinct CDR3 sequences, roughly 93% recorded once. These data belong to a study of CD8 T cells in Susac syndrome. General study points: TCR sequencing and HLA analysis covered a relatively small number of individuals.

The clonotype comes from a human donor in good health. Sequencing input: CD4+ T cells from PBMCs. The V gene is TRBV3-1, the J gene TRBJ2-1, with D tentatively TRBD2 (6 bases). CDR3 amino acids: CASSQGGVSLDNEQFF. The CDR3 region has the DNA TGTGCCAGCAGCCAAGGGGGGGTCTCGTTGGACAATGAGCAGTTCTTC.